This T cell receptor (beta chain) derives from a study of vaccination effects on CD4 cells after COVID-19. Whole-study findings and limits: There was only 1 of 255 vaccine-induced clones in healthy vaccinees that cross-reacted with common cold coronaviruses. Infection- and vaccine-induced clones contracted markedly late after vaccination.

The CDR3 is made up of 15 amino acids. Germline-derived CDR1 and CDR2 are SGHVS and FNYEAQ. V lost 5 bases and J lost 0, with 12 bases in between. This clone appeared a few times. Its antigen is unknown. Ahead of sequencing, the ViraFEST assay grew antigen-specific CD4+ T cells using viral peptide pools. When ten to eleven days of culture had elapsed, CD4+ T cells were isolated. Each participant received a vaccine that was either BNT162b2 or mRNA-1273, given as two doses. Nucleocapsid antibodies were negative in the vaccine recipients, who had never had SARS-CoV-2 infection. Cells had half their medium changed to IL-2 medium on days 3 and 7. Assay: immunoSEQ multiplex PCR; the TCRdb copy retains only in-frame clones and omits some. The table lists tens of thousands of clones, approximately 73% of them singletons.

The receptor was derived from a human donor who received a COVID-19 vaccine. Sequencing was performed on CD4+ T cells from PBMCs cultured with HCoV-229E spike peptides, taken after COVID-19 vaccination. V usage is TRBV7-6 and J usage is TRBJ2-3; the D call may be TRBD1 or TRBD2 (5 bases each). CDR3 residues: CASSLRGGSTDTQYF. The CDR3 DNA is TGTGCCAGCAGCCTGAGGGGCGGGAGCACAGATACGCAGTATTTT.